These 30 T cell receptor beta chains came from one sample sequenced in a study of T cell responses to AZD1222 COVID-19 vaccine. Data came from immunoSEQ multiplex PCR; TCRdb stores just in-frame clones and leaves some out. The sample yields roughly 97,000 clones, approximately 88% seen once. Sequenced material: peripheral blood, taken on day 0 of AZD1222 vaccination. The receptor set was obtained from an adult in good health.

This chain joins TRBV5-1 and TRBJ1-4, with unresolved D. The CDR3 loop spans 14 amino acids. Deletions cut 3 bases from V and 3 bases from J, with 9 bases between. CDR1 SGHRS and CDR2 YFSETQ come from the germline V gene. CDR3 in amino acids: CASSSVHPNEKLFF. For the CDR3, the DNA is TGCGCCAGCAGCTCCGTACACCCTAATGAAAAACTGTTTTTT.

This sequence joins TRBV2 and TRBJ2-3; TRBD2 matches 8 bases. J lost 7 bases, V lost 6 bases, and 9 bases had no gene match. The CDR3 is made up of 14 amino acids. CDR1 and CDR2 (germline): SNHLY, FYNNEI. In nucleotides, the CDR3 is TGTGCCAGCAGAGGGAGCGGGAGTGGGAATACGCAGTATTTT. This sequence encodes CASRGSGSGNTQYF.

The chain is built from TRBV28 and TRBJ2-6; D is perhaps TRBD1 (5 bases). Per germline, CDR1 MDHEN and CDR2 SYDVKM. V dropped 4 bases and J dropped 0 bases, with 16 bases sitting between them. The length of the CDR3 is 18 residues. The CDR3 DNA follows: TGTGCCAGCAGTTCCCCGGCAGGGATGAGCTCTGGGGCCAACGTCCTGACTTTC. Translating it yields CASSSPAGMSSGANVLTF.

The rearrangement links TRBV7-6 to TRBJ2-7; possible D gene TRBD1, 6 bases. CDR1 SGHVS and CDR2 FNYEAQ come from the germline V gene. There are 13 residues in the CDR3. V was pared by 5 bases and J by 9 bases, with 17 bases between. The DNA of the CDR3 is TGTGCCAGCAGCCCACCGGGGACACAAGGGCAGTACTTC. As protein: CASSPPGTQGQYF.

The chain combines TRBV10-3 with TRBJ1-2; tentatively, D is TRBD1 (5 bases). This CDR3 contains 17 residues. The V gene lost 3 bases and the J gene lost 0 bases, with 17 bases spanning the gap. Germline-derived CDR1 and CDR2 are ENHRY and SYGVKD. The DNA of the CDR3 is TGTGCCATCAGTGATCTGGGGCAGGGAAGCCCTAACTATGGCTACACCTTC. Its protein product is CAISDLGQGSPNYGYTF.

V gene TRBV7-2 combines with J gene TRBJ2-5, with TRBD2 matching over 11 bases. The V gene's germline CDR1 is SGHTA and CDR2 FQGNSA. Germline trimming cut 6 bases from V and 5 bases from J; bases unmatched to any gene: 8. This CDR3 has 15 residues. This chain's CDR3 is CASSRYSGGGETQYF. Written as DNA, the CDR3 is TGTGCCAGCAGTCGCTATAGCGGGGGGGGCGAGACCCAGTACTTC.

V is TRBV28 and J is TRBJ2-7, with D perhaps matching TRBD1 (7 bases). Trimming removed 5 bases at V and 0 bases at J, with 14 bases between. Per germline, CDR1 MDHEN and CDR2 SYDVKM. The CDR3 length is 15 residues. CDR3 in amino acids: CASSRIRGASYEQYF. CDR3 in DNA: TGTGCCAGCAGTCGAATCAGGGGGGCCTCCTACGAGCAGTACTTC.

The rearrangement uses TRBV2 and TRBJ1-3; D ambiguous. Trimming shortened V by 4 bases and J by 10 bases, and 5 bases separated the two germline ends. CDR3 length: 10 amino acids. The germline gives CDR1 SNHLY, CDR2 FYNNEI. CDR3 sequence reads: CASSVGTIYF. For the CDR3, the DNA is TGTGCCAGCAGTGTTGGAACCATATATTTT.

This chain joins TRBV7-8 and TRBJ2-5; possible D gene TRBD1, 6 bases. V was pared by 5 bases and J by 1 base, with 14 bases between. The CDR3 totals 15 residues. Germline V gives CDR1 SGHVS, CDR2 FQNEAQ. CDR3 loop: CASSHRGQLQETQYF. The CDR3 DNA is TGTGCCAGCAGCCACCGCGGACAGCTCCAAGAGACCCAGTACTTC.

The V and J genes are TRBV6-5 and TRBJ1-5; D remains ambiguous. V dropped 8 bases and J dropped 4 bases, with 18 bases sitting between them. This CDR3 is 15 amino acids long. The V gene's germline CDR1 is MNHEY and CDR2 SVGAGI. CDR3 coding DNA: TGTGCCAGCCTGCCGAGGGAGGCGGGGAATCAGCCCCAGCATTTT. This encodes CASLPREAGNQPQHF.

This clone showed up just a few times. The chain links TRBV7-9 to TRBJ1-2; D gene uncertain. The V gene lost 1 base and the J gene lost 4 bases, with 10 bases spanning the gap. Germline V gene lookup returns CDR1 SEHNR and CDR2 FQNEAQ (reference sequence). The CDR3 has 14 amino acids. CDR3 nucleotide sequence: TGTGCCAGCAGCTTAGACGGTCACTTCTATGGCTACACCTTC. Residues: CASSLDGHFYGYTF.

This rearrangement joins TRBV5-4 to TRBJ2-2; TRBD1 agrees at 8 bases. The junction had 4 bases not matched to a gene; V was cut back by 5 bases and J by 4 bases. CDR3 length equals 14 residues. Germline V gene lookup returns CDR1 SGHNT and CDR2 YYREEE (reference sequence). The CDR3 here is CASRSGQVTGELFF. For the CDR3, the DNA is TGTGCCAGCAGGTCGGGACAGGTCACCGGGGAGCTGTTTTTT.

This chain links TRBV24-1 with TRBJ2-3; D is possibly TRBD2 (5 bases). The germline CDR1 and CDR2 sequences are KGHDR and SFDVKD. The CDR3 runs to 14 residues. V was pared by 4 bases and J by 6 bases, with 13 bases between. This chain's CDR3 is CATSDLGSGDTQYF. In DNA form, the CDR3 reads TGTGCCACCAGTGACCTGGGGTCGGGGGATACGCAGTATTTT.

The CDR3 is CASSPGGGGYTF. As DNA, the CDR3 is TGTGCCAGCAGTCCAGGGGGCGGGGGCTACACCTTC. The chain is built from TRBV12-3 or TRBV12-4 and TRBJ1-2; the match to TRBD1 covers 8 bases. The CDR3 is made up of 12 amino acids. V dropped 5 bases and J dropped 8; count of bases not matched to a gene: 4.

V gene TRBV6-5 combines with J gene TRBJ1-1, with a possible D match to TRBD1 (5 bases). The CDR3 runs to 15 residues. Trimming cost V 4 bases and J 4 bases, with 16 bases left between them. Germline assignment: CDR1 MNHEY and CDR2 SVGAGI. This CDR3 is CASSSARGGTTEAFF. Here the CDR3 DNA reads TGTGCCAGCAGTTCCGCCCGGGGGGGTACCACTGAAGCTTTCTTT.

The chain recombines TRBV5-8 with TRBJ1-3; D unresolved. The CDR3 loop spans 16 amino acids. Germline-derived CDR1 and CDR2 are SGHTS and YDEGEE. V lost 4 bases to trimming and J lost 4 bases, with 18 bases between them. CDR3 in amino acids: CASSQTNGMRGNTIYF. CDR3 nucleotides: TGTGCCAGCAGCCAGACGAACGGGATGAGGGGAAACACCATATATTTT.

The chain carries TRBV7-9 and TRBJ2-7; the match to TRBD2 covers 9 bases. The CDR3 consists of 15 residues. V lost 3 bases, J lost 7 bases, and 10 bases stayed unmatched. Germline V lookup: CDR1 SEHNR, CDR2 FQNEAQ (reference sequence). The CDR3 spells CASSFGGRASAEQYF. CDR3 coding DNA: TGTGCCAGCAGCTTTGGCGGGAGGGCCTCTGCAGAGCAGTACTTC.

In nucleotides, the CDR3 is TGTGCCAGCAGCGCCGGGACTACCTCCTACAATGAGCAGTTCTTC. This gives the protein CASSAGTTSYNEQFF. The V and J genes are TRBV9 and TRBJ2-1, with 7 bases matching TRBD2. This CDR3 has 15 amino acids. V lost 3 bases to trimming and J lost 0 bases; unmatched junction nucleotides: 3. Germline V gives CDR1 SGDLS, CDR2 YYNGEE.

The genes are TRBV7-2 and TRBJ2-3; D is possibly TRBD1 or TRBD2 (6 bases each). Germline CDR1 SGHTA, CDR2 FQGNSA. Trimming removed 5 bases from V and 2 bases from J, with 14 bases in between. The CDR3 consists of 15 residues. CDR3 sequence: CASSRGTITTDTQYF. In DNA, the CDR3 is TGTGCCAGCAGCCGCGGGACAATTACCACAGATACGCAGTATTTT.

The CDR3 here is CASSVAGRLTDTQYF. CDR3 in DNA: TGTGCCAGCAGCGTAGCGGGAAGACTCACAGATACGCAGTATTTT. This rearrangement joins TRBV9 to TRBJ2-3; D is possibly TRBD2 (5 bases). V lost 0 bases and J 2 bases, leaving 10 bases between the germline ends. This CDR3 has 15 amino acids. Germline assignment: CDR1 SGDLS and CDR2 YYNGEE. The complete variable domain, with remaining parts taken from reference TRBV9 and TRBJ2-3, reads DSGVTQTPKHLITATGQRVTLRCSPRSGDLSVYWYQQSLDQGLQFLIQYYNGEERAKGNILERFSAQQFPDLHSELNLSSLELGDSALYFCASSVAGRLTDTQYFGPGTRLTVL.

The CDR3 region is CASSFSEDIYNEQFF. For the CDR3, the DNA is TGTGCCAGCAGTTTCAGCGAGGATATCTACAATGAGCAGTTCTTC. The chain couples TRBV6-5 to TRBJ2-1, with unresolved D. CDR3 length: 15 amino acids. Trimming pared 4 bases from V and 3 bases from J, leaving 13 bases between. The germline CDR1 and CDR2 sequences are MNHEY and SVGAGI.

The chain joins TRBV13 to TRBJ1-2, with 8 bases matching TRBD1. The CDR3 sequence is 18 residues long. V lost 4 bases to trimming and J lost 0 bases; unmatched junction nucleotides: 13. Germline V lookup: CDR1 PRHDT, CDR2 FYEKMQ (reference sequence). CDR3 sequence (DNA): TGTGCCAGCAGCTCGACAGGGGCAACCCTTTCAGCTAACTATGGCTACACCTTC. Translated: CASSSTGATLSANYGYTF.

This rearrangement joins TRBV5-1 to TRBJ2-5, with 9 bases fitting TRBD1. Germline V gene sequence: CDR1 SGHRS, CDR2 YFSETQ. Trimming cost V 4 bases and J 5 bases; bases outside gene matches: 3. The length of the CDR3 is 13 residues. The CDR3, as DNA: TGCGCCAGCAGCCGGGACAGGGCCGAGACCCAGTACTTC. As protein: CASSRDRAETQYF.

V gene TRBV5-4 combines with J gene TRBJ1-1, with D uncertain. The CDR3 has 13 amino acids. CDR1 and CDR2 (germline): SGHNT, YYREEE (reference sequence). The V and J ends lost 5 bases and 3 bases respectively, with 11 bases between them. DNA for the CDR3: TGTGCCAGCAGATCTGCCTACGACACTGAAGCTTTCTTT. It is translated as CASRSAYDTEAFF. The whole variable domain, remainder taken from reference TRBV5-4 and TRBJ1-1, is ETGVTQSPTHLIKTRGQQVTLRCSSQSGHNTVSWYQQALGQGPQFIFQYYREEENGRGNFPPRFSGLQFPNYSSELNVNALELDDSALYLCASRSAYDTEAFFGQGTRLTVV.

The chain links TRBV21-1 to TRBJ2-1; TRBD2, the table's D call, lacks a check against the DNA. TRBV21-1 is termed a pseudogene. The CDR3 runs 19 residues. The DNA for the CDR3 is TGTGCCAGCAGCAAGCCTGTACCCGGGACTAGCGGGAATATCAATGAGCAGTTCTTC. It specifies CASSKPVPGTSGNINEQFF.

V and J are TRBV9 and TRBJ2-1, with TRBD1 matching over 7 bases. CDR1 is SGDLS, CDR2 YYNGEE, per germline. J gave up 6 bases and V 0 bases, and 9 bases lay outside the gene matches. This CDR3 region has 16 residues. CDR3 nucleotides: TGTGCCAGCAGCGTAGTAGGGGGCTTTATGGTCAATGAGCAGTTCTTC. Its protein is CASSVVGGFMVNEQFF.

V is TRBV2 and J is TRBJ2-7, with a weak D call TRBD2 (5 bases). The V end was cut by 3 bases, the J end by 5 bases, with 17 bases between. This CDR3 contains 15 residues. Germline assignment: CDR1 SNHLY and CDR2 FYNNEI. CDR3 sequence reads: CASSDLTLGKNEQYF. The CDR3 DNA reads TGTGCCAGCAGTGATCTGACACTAGGGAAGAACGAGCAGTACTTC. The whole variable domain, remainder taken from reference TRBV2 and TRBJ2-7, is EPEVTQTPSHQVTQMGQEVILRCVPISNHLYFYWYRQILGQKVEFLVSFYNNEISEKSEIFDDQFSVERPDGSNFTLKIRSTKLEDSAMYFCASSDLTLGKNEQYFGPGTRLTVT.

CDR3 nucleotides: TGTGCCAGCACCCCGGTAGAGGCCGGGCGCAATGAGCAGTTCTTC. It encodes CASTPVEAGRNEQFF. The V call is TRBV6-6, the J call TRBJ2-1; D is unclear. This CDR3 has 15 amino acids. CDR1 is MNHNY, CDR2 SVGAGI, per germline (reference sequence). V was clipped by 7 bases and J by 6 bases, with 19 bases between them.

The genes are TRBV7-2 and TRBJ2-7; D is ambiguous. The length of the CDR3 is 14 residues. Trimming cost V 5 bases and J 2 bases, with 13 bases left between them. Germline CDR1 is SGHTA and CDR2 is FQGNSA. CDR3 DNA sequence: TGTGCCAGCAGCATGACCCGGGTTCCCTACGAGCAGTACTTC. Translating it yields CASSMTRVPYEQYF.

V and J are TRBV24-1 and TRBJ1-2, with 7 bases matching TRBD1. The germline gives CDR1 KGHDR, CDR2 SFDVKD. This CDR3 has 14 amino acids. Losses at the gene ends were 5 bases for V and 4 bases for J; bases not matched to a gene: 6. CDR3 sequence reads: CATSGPGTAYGYTF. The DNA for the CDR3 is TGTGCCACCAGTGGCCCCGGGACAGCCTATGGCTACACCTTC.